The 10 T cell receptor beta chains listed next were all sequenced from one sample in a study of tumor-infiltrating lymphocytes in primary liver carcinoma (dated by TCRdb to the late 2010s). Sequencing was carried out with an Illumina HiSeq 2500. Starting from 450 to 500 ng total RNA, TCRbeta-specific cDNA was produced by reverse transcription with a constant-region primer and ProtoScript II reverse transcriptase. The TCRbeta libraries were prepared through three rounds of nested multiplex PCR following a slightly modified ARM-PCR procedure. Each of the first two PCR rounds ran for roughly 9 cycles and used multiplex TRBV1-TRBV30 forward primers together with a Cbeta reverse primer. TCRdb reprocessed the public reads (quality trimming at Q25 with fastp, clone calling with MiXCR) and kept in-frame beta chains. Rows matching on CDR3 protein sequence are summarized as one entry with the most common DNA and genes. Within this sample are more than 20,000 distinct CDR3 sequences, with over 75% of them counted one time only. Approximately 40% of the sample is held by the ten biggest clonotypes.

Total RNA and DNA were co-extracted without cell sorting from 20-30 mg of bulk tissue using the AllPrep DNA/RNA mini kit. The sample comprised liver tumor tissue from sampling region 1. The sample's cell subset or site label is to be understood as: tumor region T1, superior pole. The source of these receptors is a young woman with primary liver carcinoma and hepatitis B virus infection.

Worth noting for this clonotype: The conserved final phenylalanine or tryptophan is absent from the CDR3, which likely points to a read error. The CDR3 sequence is CSIVHWGGGYTL. The CDR3 DNA reads TGCAGCATTGTCCATTGGGGTGGCGGATACACCCTC. V is TRBV29-1 and J is TRBJ1-2, with unresolved D. CDR3 size: 12 residues. Germline V gene lookup returns CDR1 SQVTM and CDR2 ANQGSEA. Deletions cut 8 bases from V and 11 bases from J, with 21 bases between.

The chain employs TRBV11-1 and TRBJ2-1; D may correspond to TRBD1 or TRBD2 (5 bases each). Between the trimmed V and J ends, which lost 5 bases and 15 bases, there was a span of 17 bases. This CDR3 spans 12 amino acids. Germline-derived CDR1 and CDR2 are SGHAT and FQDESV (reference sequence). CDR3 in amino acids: CASSKTGRRPFF. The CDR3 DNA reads TGTGCCAGCAGCAAGACGGGACGGAGGCCGTTCTTC.

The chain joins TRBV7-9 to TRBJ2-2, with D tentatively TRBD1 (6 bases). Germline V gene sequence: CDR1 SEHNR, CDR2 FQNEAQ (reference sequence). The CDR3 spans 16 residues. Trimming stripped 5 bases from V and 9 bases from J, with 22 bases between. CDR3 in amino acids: CASSPSVAGAVRELFF. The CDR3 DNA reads TGTGCCAGCAGCCCATCGGTGGCAGGGGCTGTTCGGGAGCTGTTTTTT.

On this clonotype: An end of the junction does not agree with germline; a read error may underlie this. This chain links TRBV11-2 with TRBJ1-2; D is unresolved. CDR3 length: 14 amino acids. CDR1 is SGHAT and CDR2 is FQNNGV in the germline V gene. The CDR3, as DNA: TGTGCCAGTAGCTTAATGGAAGCTAACTGTGGCTACACCTTC. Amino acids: CASSLMEANCGYTF.

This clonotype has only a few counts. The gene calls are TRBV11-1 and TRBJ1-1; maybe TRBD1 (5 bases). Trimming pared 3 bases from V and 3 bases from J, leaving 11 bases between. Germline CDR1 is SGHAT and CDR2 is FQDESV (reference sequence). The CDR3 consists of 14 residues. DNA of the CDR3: TGTGCCAGCAGCTTCGGGCAGGGCTACACTGAAGCTTTCTTT. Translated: CASSFGQGYTEAFF.

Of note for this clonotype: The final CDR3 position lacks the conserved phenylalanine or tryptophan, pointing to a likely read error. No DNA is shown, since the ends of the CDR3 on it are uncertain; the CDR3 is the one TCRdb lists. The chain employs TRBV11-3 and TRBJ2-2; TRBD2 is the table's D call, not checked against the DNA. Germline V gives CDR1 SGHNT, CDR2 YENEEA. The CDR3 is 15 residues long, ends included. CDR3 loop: CASNRREGAPGEQFS.

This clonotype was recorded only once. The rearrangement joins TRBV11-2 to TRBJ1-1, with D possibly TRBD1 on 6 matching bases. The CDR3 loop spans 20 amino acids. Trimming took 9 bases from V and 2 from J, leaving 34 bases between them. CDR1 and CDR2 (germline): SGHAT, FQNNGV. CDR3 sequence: CASRARDGGRKRWSNTEAFF. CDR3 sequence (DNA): TGTGCCAGTAGGGCACGGGACGGGGGGCGCAAGAGGTGGAGTAACACTGAAGCTTTCTTT.

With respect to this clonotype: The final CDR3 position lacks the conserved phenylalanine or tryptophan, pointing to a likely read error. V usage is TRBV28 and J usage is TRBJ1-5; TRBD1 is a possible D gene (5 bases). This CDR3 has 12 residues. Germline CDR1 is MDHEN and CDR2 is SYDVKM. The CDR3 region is CASSVSGAGQHS. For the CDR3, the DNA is TGCGCCAGCAGTGTCTCCGGGGCAGGCCAGCATTCT.

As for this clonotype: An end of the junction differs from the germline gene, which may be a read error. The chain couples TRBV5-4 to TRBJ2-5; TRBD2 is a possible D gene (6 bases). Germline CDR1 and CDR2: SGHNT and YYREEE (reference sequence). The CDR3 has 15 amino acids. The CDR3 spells CASSLMANGRETQCF. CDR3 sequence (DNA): TGTGCCAGCAGCTTGATGGCTAACGGGAGAGAGACACAGTGCTTC.

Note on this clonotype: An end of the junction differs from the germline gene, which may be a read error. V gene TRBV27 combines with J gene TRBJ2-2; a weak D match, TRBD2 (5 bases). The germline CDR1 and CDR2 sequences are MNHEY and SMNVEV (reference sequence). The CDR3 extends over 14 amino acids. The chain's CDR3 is CASSRRSMTGELFF. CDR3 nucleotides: TGTGCCAGCAGCCGCAGGAGTATGACCGGGGAGCTGTTTTTC.